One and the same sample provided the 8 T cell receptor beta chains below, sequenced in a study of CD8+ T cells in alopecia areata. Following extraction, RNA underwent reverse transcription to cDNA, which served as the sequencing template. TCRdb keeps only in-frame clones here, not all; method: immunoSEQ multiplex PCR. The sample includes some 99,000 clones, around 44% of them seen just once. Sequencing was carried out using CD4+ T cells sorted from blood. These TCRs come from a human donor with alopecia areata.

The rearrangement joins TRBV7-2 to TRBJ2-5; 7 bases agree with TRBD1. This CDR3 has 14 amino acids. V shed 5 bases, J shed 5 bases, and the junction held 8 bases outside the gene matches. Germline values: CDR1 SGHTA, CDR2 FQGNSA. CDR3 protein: CASSKGADSETQYF. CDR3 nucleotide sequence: TGTGCCAGCAGCAAGGGGGCGGATTCCGAGACCCAGTACTTC.

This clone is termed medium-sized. CDR3 region: CASSLSMGTEAFF. DNA of the CDR3: TGTGCCAGCAGCTTAAGTATGGGGACTGAAGCTTTCTTT. The rearrangement uses TRBV7-2 and TRBJ1-1; D is undetermined. The CDR3 is 13 residues long. Germline CDR1 SGHTA, CDR2 FQGNSA. The ends were cut back, 2 bases at V and 5 bases at J, with 9 bases in the middle. The full variable domain, in which reference TRBV7-2 and TRBJ1-1 provide the parts outside the CDR3, is GAGVSQSPSNKVTEKGKDVELRCDPISGHTALYWYRQSLGQGLEFLIYFQGNSAPDKSGLPSDRFSAERTGGSVSTLTIQRTQQEDSAVYLCASSLSMGTEAFFGQGTRLTVV.

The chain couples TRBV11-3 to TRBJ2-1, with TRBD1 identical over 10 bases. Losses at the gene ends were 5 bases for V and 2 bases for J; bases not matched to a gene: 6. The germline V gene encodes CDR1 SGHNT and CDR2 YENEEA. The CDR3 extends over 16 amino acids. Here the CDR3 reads CASSPLGTGAYNEQFF. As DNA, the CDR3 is TGTGCCAGCAGCCCCCTTGGGACAGGGGCCTACAATGAGCAGTTCTTC.

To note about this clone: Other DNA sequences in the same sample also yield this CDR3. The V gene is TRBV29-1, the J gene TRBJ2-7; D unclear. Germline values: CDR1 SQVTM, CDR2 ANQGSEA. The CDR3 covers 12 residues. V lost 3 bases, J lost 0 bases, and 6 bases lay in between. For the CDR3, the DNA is TGCAGCGTTGAGGCGGACTCCTACGAGCAGTACTTC. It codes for CSVEADSYEQYF.

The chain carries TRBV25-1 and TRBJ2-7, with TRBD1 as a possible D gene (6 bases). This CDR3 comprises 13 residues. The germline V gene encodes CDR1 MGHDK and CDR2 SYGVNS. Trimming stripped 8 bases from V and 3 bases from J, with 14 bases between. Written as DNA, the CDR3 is TGTGCCAGCGGATCGGACAGTTACTACGAGCAGTACTTC. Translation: CASGSDSYYEQYF.

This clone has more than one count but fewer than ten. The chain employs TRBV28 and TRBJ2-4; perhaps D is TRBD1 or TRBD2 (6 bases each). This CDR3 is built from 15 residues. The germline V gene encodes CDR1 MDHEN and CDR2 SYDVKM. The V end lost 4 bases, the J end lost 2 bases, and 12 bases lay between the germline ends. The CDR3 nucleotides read TGTGCCAGCAGTTGGGGGGCGGTATCCAAAAACATTCAGTACTTC. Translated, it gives CASSWGAVSKNIQYF.

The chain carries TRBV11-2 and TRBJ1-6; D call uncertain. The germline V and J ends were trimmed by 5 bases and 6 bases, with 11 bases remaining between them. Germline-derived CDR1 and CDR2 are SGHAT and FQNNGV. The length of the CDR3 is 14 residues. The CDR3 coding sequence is TGTGCCAGCAGCCCCAATTGGAGTAATTCACCCCTCCACTTT. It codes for CASSPNWSNSPLHF.

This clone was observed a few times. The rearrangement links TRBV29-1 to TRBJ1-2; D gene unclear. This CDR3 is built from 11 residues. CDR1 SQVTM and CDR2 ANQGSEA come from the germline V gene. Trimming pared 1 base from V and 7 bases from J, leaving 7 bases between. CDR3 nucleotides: TGCAGCGTTGAAGCGGGTTTTGGCTACACCTTC. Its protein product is CSVEAGFGYTF.